The next 25 T cell receptor beta chains were all read from a single sample in a study of cytomegalovirus exposure and HLA in healthy donors. 60 Vbeta and 13 Jbeta primers were used in PCR. Clones were read by immunoSEQ multiplex PCR, and TCRdb kept only the in-frame ones, dropping some. The sample records some 150,000 clones, around four fifths being singletons. The sequencing sample was made of PBMCs. These receptors originate from a woman aged 50 to 65 in good health and CMV-seronegative.

This clone has a single count. The chain combines TRBV19 with TRBJ2-1, with D possibly TRBD2 on 6 matching bases. Between the trimmed V and J ends, which lost 3 bases and 4 bases, there was a span of 13 bases. Germline V lookup: CDR1 LNHDA, CDR2 SQIVND (reference sequence). The CDR3 has 15 amino acids. The DNA of the CDR3 is TGTGCCAGTAGTATCACCGGACTACTGTACAATGAGCAGTTCTTC. This encodes CASSITGLLYNEQFF.

On this clone itself: The limits of the CDR3 on the DNA are not certain, so only TCRdb's listed CDR3 is given. This chain uses TRBV27 with TRBJ2-7; TRBD2, the table's D call, lacks a check against the DNA. The germline CDR1 and CDR2 sequences are MNHEY and SMNVEV (reference sequence). The CDR3 contains 14 residues when both ends are counted. The CDR3 loop is CASSSSGVPGEQYF.

The chain has TRBV5-8 and TRBJ2-7; 13 bases fit TRBD2. This CDR3 spans 20 amino acids. V lost 4 bases and J lost 4; bases outside the gene matches: 20. Germline loops: CDR1 SGHTS, CDR2 YDEGEE. CDR3 sequence: CASSLTGTSGNDGRLYEQYF. In DNA form, the CDR3 reads TGTGCCAGCAGCCTTACGGGGACTAGCGGGAATGACGGGCGACTATACGAGCAGTACTTC.

The gene calls are TRBV27 and TRBJ1-1; 7 bases map to TRBD1. V shed 1 base and J 5 bases; nucleotides not matched to a gene: 4. Germline CDR1 reads MNHEY; CDR2 reads SMNVEV (reference sequence). The CDR3 runs 14 residues. CDR3 DNA sequence: TGTGCCAGCAGTTTATTCCCGGGACAGACTGAAGCTTTCTTT. Protein product: CASSLFPGQTEAFF.

J is TRBJ1-2 and V is TRBV4-1; D is possibly TRBD1 (6 bases). The V end was cut by 1 base, the J end by 2 bases, with 11 bases between. The V gene's germline CDR1 is MGHRA and CDR2 YSYEKL. CDR3 length: 15 amino acids. CDR3 amino acids: CASSQVGQRNYGYTF. The CDR3 coding sequence is TGCGCCAGCAGCCAAGTTGGACAGAGGAACTATGGCTACACCTTC.

A single count supports this clone. The chain is built from TRBV5-1 and TRBJ1-4, with 8 bases fitting TRBD1. V shed 5 bases and J 8 bases; nucleotides not matched to a gene: 11. Germline lookup yields CDR1 SGHRS and CDR2 YFSETQ. This CDR3 has 15 residues. For the CDR3, the DNA is TGCGCCAGCAGACCGACGACAGGGGTCGCAGAAAAACTGTTTTTT. Protein: CASRPTTGVAEKLFF.

The chain links TRBV14 to TRBJ2-7, with D uncertain. With 4 bases removed from V and 6 bases from J, the gap between germline ends came to 13 bases. This CDR3 has 13 residues. CDR1 SGHDN and CDR2 FVKESK come from the germline V gene. CDR3 nucleotides: TGTGCCAGCAGCCCCATCCAGCGCGGCGAGCAGTACTTC. The encoded protein is CASSPIQRGEQYF.

The V call is TRBV2, the J call TRBJ2-7; 10 nucleotides align to TRBD1. Losses at the gene ends were 6 bases for V and 3 bases for J; bases not matched to a gene: 5. The germline V gene has CDR1 SNHLY and CDR2 FYNNEI. This CDR3 comprises 14 residues. This chain's CDR3 is CASRNRDRGYEQYF. CDR3 sequence (DNA): TGTGCCAGCAGGAACCGGGACAGGGGCTACGAGCAGTACTTC.

J is TRBJ1-1 and V is TRBV5-1, with D unclear. The CDR3 length is 14 residues. The germline V gene has CDR1 SGHRS and CDR2 YFSETQ. V was trimmed by 2 bases and J by 1 base, leaving 9 bases between them. The CDR3 DNA is TGCGCCAGCAGCTTCGATGGCGGGAACACTGAAGCTTTCTTT. This translates into CASSFDGGNTEAFF.

This chain uses TRBV10-2 with TRBJ2-7, with D maybe TRBD2 (5 bases). The V end was cut by 7 bases, the J end by 3 bases, with 19 bases between. The CDR3 has 15 residues. Germline-derived CDR1 and CDR2 are WSHSY and SAAADI. CDR3 DNA: TGCGCCAGCAACAAAGGCAATGGAGGAGACTACGAGCAGTACTTC. Encoded protein: CASNKGNGGDYEQYF.

This clone was detected once. The genes are TRBV30 and TRBJ1-2, with 12 bases fitting TRBD1. The length of the CDR3 is 17 residues. The germline V gene has CDR1 GTSNPN and CDR2 SVGIG (reference sequence). The V segment lost 2 bases and the J segment 5 bases; nucleotides outside the gene matches: 12. The CDR3 sequence: CAWSPLPGQGARYGYTF. The CDR3 DNA reads as TGTGCCTGGAGTCCCCTTCCGGGACAGGGGGCTCGGTATGGCTACACCTTC.

The gene calls are TRBV11-3 and TRBJ2-2, with 14 bases that match TRBD2. The CDR3 covers 15 residues. Per germline, CDR1 SGHNT and CDR2 YENEEA. After removal of 4 bases from V and 6 bases from J, the junction contained 1 base not matched to a gene. CDR3 sequence (DNA): TGTGCCAGCAGCTCGGGACTAGCGGGAGCCGGGGAGCTGTTTTTT. Protein product: CASSSGLAGAGELFF.

This clone occurred a few times. Here the CDR3 DNA reads TGTGCCTGCGGGCAGCGCAATCAGCCCCAGCATTTT. This gives the protein CACGQRNQPQHF. The chain is built from TRBV2 and TRBJ1-5; D gene ambiguous. Germline lookup yields CDR1 SNHLY and CDR2 FYNNEI. The V end was cut by 11 bases, the J end by 2 bases, with 10 bases between. The CDR3 has 12 residues. Complete variable domain (other parts from reference TRBV2 and TRBJ1-5): EPEVTQTPSHQVTQMGQEVILRCVPISNHLYFYWYRQILGQKVEFLVSFYNNEISEKSEIFDDQFSVERPDGSNFTLKIRSTKLEDSAMYFCACGQRNQPQHFGDGTRLSIL.

The chain links TRBV10-3 to TRBJ2-5, with D uncertain. Germline CDR1 reads ENHRY; CDR2 reads SYGVKD. The CDR3 spans 15 residues. V lost 4 bases, J lost 2 bases, and 14 bases lay in between. CDR3 residues: CAISAPGSSQETQYF. Written as DNA, the CDR3 is TGTGCCATCAGTGCACCTGGCTCATCTCAAGAGACCCAGTACTTC.

The table lists this clone with a few counts. The chain is built from TRBV5-1 and TRBJ2-2, with D perhaps TRBD2 (6 bases). Germline lookup yields CDR1 SGHRS and CDR2 YFSETQ. Trimming stripped 0 bases from V and 6 bases from J, with 9 bases between. This CDR3 comprises 14 residues. The CDR3 DNA reads as TGCGCCAGCAGCTTGGGGTTAGCGGCCGGGGAGCTGTTTTTT. Protein: CASSLGLAAGELFF.

The chain couples TRBV27 to TRBJ1-4; 7 positions match TRBD1. From germline, CDR1 is MNHEY and CDR2 SMNVEV (reference sequence). The V segment lost 3 bases and the J segment 5 bases; nucleotides outside the gene matches: 9. The CDR3 covers 16 residues. The CDR3 DNA follows: TGTGCCAGCAGTTTGGAGGGGGCTTACGTCAATGAAAAACTGTTTTTT. Amino acid sequence: CASSLEGAYVNEKLFF.

V is TRBV7-8 and J is TRBJ1-2, with a weak D call TRBD1 (5 bases). The V end lost 1 base, the J end lost 2 bases, and 11 bases lay between the germline ends. Looked up from germline, CDR1 is SGHVS and CDR2 is FQNEAQ. CDR3 length equals 15 residues. CDR3: CASSLGGGNNYGYTF. CDR3 coding DNA: TGTGCCAGCAGCTTAGGGGGGGGAAACAACTATGGCTACACCTTC.

The CDR3 region has the DNA TGTGCCAGCAGCTTTTTCCTCCCTGGAAACACCATATATTTT. This translates into CASSFFLPGNTIYF. V and J are TRBV7-8 and TRBJ1-3; D not certain. With 3 bases removed from V and 2 bases from J, the gap between germline ends came to 8 bases. This CDR3 region has 14 residues. From germline, CDR1 is SGHVS and CDR2 FQNEAQ.

Only one count was recorded for this clone. The chain couples TRBV5-4 to TRBJ2-4, with TRBD1 matching over 9 bases. The CDR3 has 15 residues. V lost 4 bases, J lost 9 bases, and 11 bases stayed unmatched. Germline V CDR1 and CDR2: SGHNT, YYREEE (reference sequence). CDR3 residues: CASSTGQGKDSIQYF. DNA for the CDR3: TGTGCCAGCAGCACCGGACAGGGGAAAGATAGCATTCAGTACTTC.

The V call is TRBV2, the J call TRBJ2-7, with 10 bases matching TRBD2. Germline CDR1 SNHLY, CDR2 FYNNEI. The trim removed 3 bases at V and 1 base at J, leaving 0 bases unmatched. The length of the CDR3 is 14 residues. CDR3 sequence reads: CASSEGLASYEQYF. CDR3 DNA: TGTGCCAGCAGTGAGGGACTAGCGTCCTACGAGCAGTACTTC.

The rearrangement joins TRBV28 to TRBJ2-7, with D tentatively TRBD2 (5 bases). The germline CDR1 and CDR2 sequences are MDHEN and SYDVKM. This CDR3 region has 12 residues. With 3 bases removed from V and 6 bases from J, the gap between germline ends came to 9 bases. The CDR3 is CASSFSGSEQYF. The CDR3 coding sequence is TGTGCCAGCAGTTTTTCGGGGTCCGAGCAGTACTTC. The full variable domain, completed using reference TRBV28 and TRBJ2-7, is DVKVTQSSRYLVKRTGEKVFLECVQDMDHENMFWYRQDPGLGLRLIYFSYDVKMKEKGDIPEGYSVSREKKERFSLILESASTNQTSMYLCASSFSGSEQYFGPGTRLTVT.

The V call is TRBV6-1, the J call TRBJ2-7, with a weak D call TRBD2 (5 bases). Trimming pared 6 bases from V and 4 bases from J, leaving 10 bases between. Germline CDR1 and CDR2: MNHNS and SASEGT. The CDR3 extends over 12 amino acids. CDR3 DNA sequence: TGTGCCAGCAGGAGGGTGGGATACGAGCAGTACTTC. Amino acid sequence: CASRRVGYEQYF.

V gene TRBV7-2 combines with J gene TRBJ1-2, with D tentatively TRBD1 (5 bases). From germline, CDR1 is SGHTA and CDR2 FQGNSA. Between the trimmed V and J ends, which lost 5 bases and 5 bases, there was a span of 21 bases. This CDR3 is 16 amino acids long. Here the CDR3 DNA reads TGTGCCAGCAGCCGACTCACCGGCAGGGCGGAGTATGGCTACACCTTC. Protein sequence: CASSRLTGRAEYGYTF.

The table lists this clone with a few counts. The rearrangement links TRBV5-8 to TRBJ1-4; 7 nucleotides agree with TRBD1. Germline V gene data show CDR1 as SGHTS and CDR2 as YDEGEE. The CDR3 extends over 14 amino acids. V shed 3 bases, J shed 8 bases, and the junction held 7 bases outside the gene matches. The CDR3 DNA reads as TGTGCCAGCAGCTCAGGACAGGCGGGGGAAAAACTGTTTTTT. Protein sequence: CASSSGQAGEKLFF.

The CDR3 DNA is TGTGCCAGCAGCCCCGGGACTTTTAATGAAAAACTGTTTTTT. Translated, it gives CASSPGTFNEKLFF. The V call is TRBV5-5, the J call TRBJ1-4; D might be TRBD1 (5 bases). With 4 bases removed from V and 4 bases from J, the gap between germline ends came to 11 bases. The CDR3 length is 14 residues. Germline assignment: CDR1 SGHKS and CDR2 YYEKEE (reference sequence).